This TCR beta chain was recovered during a study of identical twins (dated by TCRdb to the mid-2010s). In terms of the full investigation: TCR alpha and beta repertoires from monozygotic twins, unrelated adults of various ages and cord blood were deep-sequenced to test whether fetal clonotypes persist. To rule out contamination, the twin experiments were replicated at different times with different library preparation protocols.

The library was produced with 5' RACE. The sequencing machine was an Illumina HiSeq 2000. A universal primer binding site was added through template switching, and the final cDNA carried a unique molecular identifier so that TCR cDNA molecules could be counted accurately. Specific primers in the conserved constant-segment region were used to synthesize first-strand cDNA for TCR alpha and beta chains. To control for contamination, each cDNA library was double barcoded with a SMART-Mk sample barcode plus Illumina barcodes. Two successive PCR steps introduced TruSeq adapter sequences along with Illumina sample barcodes. Sequencing of the TCR alpha and beta cDNA libraries was done on the Illumina HiSeq platform using custom primers. In the paper's pipeline: Unique molecular identifiers were extracted from raw reads with MiGEC, and CDR3 positions were determined with MiXCR. For each individual, recombination models were inferred using an EM algorithm with the repgenHMM and IGoR tools. The tcR package in R was used for shared clonotype analysis, with sharing normalized by the product of cloneset sizes. Out-of-frame nonproductive sequences were analyzed to study raw recombination free of thymic and clonal selection effects. TCRdb reprocessing: public reads trimmed at Q25 with fastp, clones called with MiXCR, in-frame beta chains kept. Here each entry gathers all rows of one CDR3 protein and keeps the most common genes and DNA. The V and J calls reflect TCRdb's pipeline rather than the authors' work. The sample table lists about 660,000 distinct CDR3 sequences, approximately 9% of them with a count of one. Of the sample, around 0.98% is held by the ten largest clones.

Every donor in the study was a healthy Caucasian. The twin cohort consisted of three pairs of female monozygotic twins, all aged roughly 18 to 30 years. The RNA used for TCR libraries was isolated from peripheral blood mononuclear cells. Paper-wide results and their limitations: Recombination models systematically underestimated out-of-frame TCR alpha sharing in monozygotic twins but agreed with sharing between unrelated individuals. Compared with coincidental sharing between unrelated individuals, an excess of low generation-probability sequences was observed among out-of-frame TCR alpha sequences shared between twins. Fewer insertions were carried by abundant cord blood beta clonotypes, a similar but weaker trend appeared in young adult naive repertoires, and no such trend appeared in memory repertoires. Zero-insertion analyses could be partly confounded by invariant T cells such as MAIT and iNKT, though diverse VJ usage argued against such confounding for most clonotypes. The excess sharing between twins in beta out-of-frame sequences was weaker because fewer shared sequences reduced the signal-to-noise ratio. Because the same donors could not be followed over many years, the conclusions relied on cross-sectional statistical analysis.

This clonotype was counted at least ten times. Its cognate antigen has yet to be identified. Base quality data are lacking; no much larger clone is found one base away. The germline V gene sets CDR1 to SGHDT and CDR2 to YYEEEE. V has 2 bases trimmed and J has 8 bases trimmed; junction bases matching no gene number 8. From its cysteine to its phenylalanine, the CDR3 spans 14 amino acids. The read is trimmed to its CDR3 DNA, 42 bases read in frame from base 1. The same data also went into a second study, on yellow fever vaccine responses in identical twins. The second paper further reports: According to the authors, the vaccine-induced T cell response in identical twins seemed to be partly convergent and partly specific to each individual. In the study, vaccine-responding T cell clones were precisely tracked in identical twins.

The specimen was PBMCs. The origin of this receptor is a woman younger than 35 in good health. The chain uses TRBV5-6 and TRBJ1-2, with 8 bases aligning to TRBD1. The nucleotides are TGTGCCAGCAGCTTCCAGGGGGCAGAGATGGGCTACACCTTC. Its translation reads: CASSFQGAEMGYTF.